Here is one T cell receptor beta chain with its context. A single count supports this clone. Its antigen is not yet known. Per-base quality was not reported, and no clone a single base away is much larger than it. Explained via the paper, the time point label denotes: about 28 days (+/-7) after the second vaccine dose. Because spike-specific TCR depth and breadth did not differ between the two schedules, AZD1222 recipients who got a second dose at roughly 4 weeks were pooled with those who got a second dose at roughly 12 weeks. Vaccinee samples came from UK trials COV001 and COV002, including a single-blind randomized controlled phase 2/3 trial of AZD1222 (ChAdOx1 nCoV-19) in healthy adults. For TCRbeta chain sequencing, PBMC samples from trial participants were taken at day 0 and at day 28 after the second dose. The germline V gene gives CDR1 as ENHRY and CDR2 as SYGVKD. The cysteine opens and the phenylalanine closes a CDR3 of 15 amino acids. Only the CDR3 portion is preserved as DNA: 45 bases, with reading frame beginning at the first base. After removal of 2 bases from V and 3 bases from J, the junction retains 6 bases not matched to a gene.

This entry comes from a study of T cell responses to AZD1222 COVID-19 vaccine (dated by TCRdb to the early 2020s). With respect to the entire study: A total of approximately 240 trial participants underwent TCR sequencing, of whom about 200 had received two doses of AZD1222 and 26 had received two doses of the MenACWY control vaccine. Trial participants were enrolled into age subgroups of 18-55, 56-69 and 70-plus years, which contained about 150, 28 and 57 TCR-sequenced participants, respectively.

The paper's findings and limits, for the study overall: In the small 56-69-year group, the increase in depth fell short of significance, most likely because of low power. Because no day 14 peak-response samples were available, repertoires were characterized only after the peak T cell response. Vaccine-associated CD4 TCRs spanned the whole spike protein, with dominant responses in regions 160-218 and 743-854. Participants were mostly white British, with more females than males. The authors suggested clonal diversity may have been underestimated. After two AZD1222 doses, spike-specific TCR breadth and depth were significantly higher than at day 0 and than in MenACWY recipients. Nearly half of unique spike-specific TCRs reportedly recognized epitopes outside regions mutated in the B.1.351 and B.1.1.7 variants. Only five or six AZD1222 recipients were SARS-CoV-2 seropositive at baseline, limiting conclusions about previously exposed vaccinees.

The CDR3 regions of human TCRbeta chains were subjected to immunosequencing. On the authors' methods: TCRs in the repertoires were matched against a reference library of SARS-CoV-2-specific TCRs that had been generated with the MIRA antigen-specificity platform. Breadth was defined as the fraction of unique TCRs that were SARS-CoV-2-associated, and depth was defined as the fraction of total T cells that were SARS-CoV-2-associated. Using the MIRA data, each spike-specific TCR was assigned both to the spike region to which the TCR was reactive and to a CD4 or CD8 class. Log10-transformed breadth and depth values were compared by one-way ANOVA with Sidak's multiple comparisons tests. Drawn from immuneACCESS, this table holds only the in-frame rearrangements with V and J called that TCRdb kept. Clones are partly lost; checked studies trace under half to an unresolved V gene and leave the rest unexplained. V and J calls and clone size come straight from that table; D and trimming were deduced from the DNA. Within this sample are approximately 200,000 clones, with approximately 90% of them counted one time only. Together, the top ten hold about 3.5% of the sample.

This material consisted of peripheral blood, taken 28 days after the second AZD1222 dose. Recombination connected TRBV10-3 to TRBJ1-2, with TRBD1 identical over 7 junction bases. This TCR derives from an adult who received the AZD1222 COVID-19 vaccine. CDR3 protein: CAISEATGAYYGYTF. The nucleotides are TGTGCCATCAGTGAGGCTACAGGGGCCTACTATGGCTACACCTTC.